Each of the 27 T cell receptor beta chains below was sequenced from the same sample in a study of blood T cells in healthy people across ages. It was with a sample-barcoded 5' primer and a J-beta primer mix that a second PCR of roughly 7 to 11 cycles was run. MiXCR, run by TCRdb on the 5' RACE reads, gives a single entry per CDR3 protein. Of about 1,500,000 distinct CDR3 sequences detected, roughly 27% appear once; the ten largest clones hold 7.7%. Sequences were obtained from blood. These receptors came from a woman in her thirties in good health.

This clonotype was counted a few times. This chain links TRBV27 with TRBJ1-2; no clear D. CDR3 length: 20 amino acids. The V end lost 0 bases, the J end lost 5 bases, and 28 bases lay between the germline ends. Germline V CDR1 and CDR2: MNHEY, SMNVEV (reference sequence). Here the CDR3 reads CASSLSSQRPDGPMGYGYTF. CDR3 sequence (DNA): TGTGCCAGCAGTTTATCTAGTCAGCGGCCCGACGGCCCGATGGGGTATGGCTACACCTTC.

A few counts support this clonotype. This chain links TRBV15 with TRBJ2-1; 9 bases are a match to TRBD2. Looked up from germline, CDR1 is LNHNV and CDR2 is YYDKDF (reference sequence). V shed 3 bases and J 2 bases; nucleotides not matched to a gene: 5. CDR3 length: 16 residues. As DNA, the CDR3 is TGTGCCACCAGCAGGGGACTAGCAAGTACCTACAATGAGCAGTTCTTC. The encoded protein is CATSRGLASTYNEQFF.

This clonotype was recorded a few times. This chain connects TRBV6-6 to TRBJ1-6; 7 positions agree with TRBD1. Per the germline V gene, CDR1 is MNHNY and CDR2 is SVGAGI (reference sequence). This CDR3 has 16 residues. The junction had 5 bases not matched to a gene; V was cut back by 6 bases and J by 0 bases. CDR3: CASRKTGNSYNSPLHF. DNA for the CDR3: TGTGCCAGCAGGAAGACAGGGAACTCCTATAATTCACCCCTCCACTTT.

This rearrangement joins TRBV7-9 to TRBJ1-1, with D perhaps TRBD1 (6 bases). Per germline, CDR1 SEHNR and CDR2 FQNEAQ (reference sequence). The V and J ends lost 0 bases and 5 bases respectively, with 13 bases between them. This CDR3 has 15 residues. CDR3 sequence: CASSLAQGGETEAFF. The CDR3 coding sequence is TGTGCCAGCAGCTTAGCGCAAGGGGGGGAAACTGAAGCTTTCTTT.

This clonotype was recorded many times. The V gene is TRBV4-3, the J gene TRBJ2-5, with unresolved D. V was trimmed by 1 base and J by 0 bases, leaving 12 bases between them. The CDR3 is 16 residues long. Germline V gene data show CDR1 as LGHNA and CDR2 as YSLEER. The chain's CDR3 is CASSQGVETYQETQYF. In nucleotides, the CDR3 is TGCGCCAGCAGCCAAGGGGTGGAGACGTACCAAGAGACCCAGTACTTC.

This clonotype was observed at least ten times. The rearrangement links TRBV5-1 to TRBJ1-5; tentatively, D is TRBD1 (5 bases). Trimming shortened V by 2 bases and J by 0 bases, and 9 bases separated the two germline ends. Germline-derived CDR1 and CDR2 are SGHRS and YFSETQ. The CDR3 consists of 15 residues. CDR3 sequence: CASSLSGNSNQPQHF. The CDR3, as DNA: TGCGCCAGCAGCTTATCAGGGAATAGCAATCAGCCCCAGCATTTT.

This clonotype was counted a few times. The CDR3 is CSARDIGGGPLYEQYF. CDR3 bases: TGCAGTGCTAGAGATATCGGCGGGGGCCCTCTCTACGAGCAGTACTTC. The V gene is TRBV20-1, the J gene TRBJ2-7; D may be TRBD2 (7 bases). This CDR3 spans 16 amino acids. V was pared by 0 bases and J by 3 bases, with 18 bases between. The V gene's germline CDR1 is DFQATT and CDR2 SNEGSKA (reference sequence).

This clonotype was seen just once. Mismatch with germline at one junction end may stem from a read error. The chain has TRBV2 and TRBJ1-5; D is unresolved. CDR1 SNHLY and CDR2 FYNNEI come from the germline V gene. The CDR3 is 13 amino acids. CDR3 DNA sequence: TGTGCCAGCAAGCAGAATCCCAATCAGCCCCGGCATTTT. Translation gives CASKQNPNQPRHF.

This clonotype was detected many times. This rearrangement joins TRBV20-1 to TRBJ2-7; D is uncertain. Trimming shortened V by 5 bases and J by 0 bases, and 14 bases separated the two germline ends. Germline CDR1 and CDR2: DFQATT and SNEGSKA (reference sequence). The CDR3 is 14 residues long. The CDR3 sequence: CSAGSVRSSYEQYF. For the CDR3, the DNA is TGCAGTGCTGGCAGCGTCAGGAGCTCCTACGAGCAGTACTTC.

As for this clonotype: One end of the junction does not line up with germline, which may come from a read error. V usage is TRBV20-1 and J usage is TRBJ1-6; TRBD1 agrees at 7 bases. This CDR3 is built from 14 residues. CDR1 is DFQATT, CDR2 SNEGSKA, per germline (reference sequence). The CDR3 sequence is CSAGTEFYNSPLHF. CDR3 bases: TGTAGTGCTGGGACAGAGTTTTATAATTCACCCCTCCACTTT.

The chain uses TRBV7-2 and TRBJ2-1; TRBD2 aligns across 9 bases. Germline trimming cut 5 bases from V and 5 bases from J; bases unmatched to any gene: 10. The CDR3 contains 16 residues. Germline lookup yields CDR1 SGHTA and CDR2 FQGNSA. Here the CDR3 DNA reads TGTGCCAGCAGCAATCAAGCGGGGGGACTACACAATGAGCAGTTCTTC. Translating it yields CASSNQAGGLHNEQFF.

Of note for this clonotype: This may arise from a read error, as a much more abundant clone is one base away. The V and J genes are TRBV10-3 and TRBJ2-5; 9 positions agree with TRBD2. This CDR3 is built from 14 residues. In germline, CDR1 is ENHRY, CDR2 SYGVKD. Losses at the gene ends were 7 bases for V and 11 bases for J; bases not matched to a gene: 14. CDR3: CAIKPSGAYNEQYF. In nucleotides, the CDR3 is TGTGCCATCAAACCTAGCGGGGCCTACAATGAGCAGTACTTC.

Turning to this clonotype: At one end, the junction sequence differs from germline, possibly due to a read error. The chain joins TRBV12-3 or TRBV12-4 to TRBJ2-3, with 8 positions matching TRBD2. This CDR3 contains 16 residues. The CDR3 protein is CASSFNAGGGTDMQYF. The CDR3 bases are TGTGCCAGCAGTTTTAATGCGGGGGGCGGCACAGATATGCAGTATTTT.

This clonotype appeared a few times. The V call is TRBV6-5, the J call TRBJ2-3, with 7 bases identical to TRBD2. The CDR3 runs to 18 residues. J was trimmed by 3 bases and V by 2 bases; bases with no gene match: 14. Germline assignment: CDR1 MNHEY and CDR2 SVGAGI. The CDR3 bases are TGTGCCAGCAGTTACGGGTCTTGGTTGGGGGAGGGAACAGATACGCAGTATTTT. Translated, it gives CASSYGSWLGEGTDTQYF.

Many counts were recorded for this clonotype. The chain recombines TRBV12-3 or TRBV12-4 with TRBJ2-7; D is undetermined. Trimming took 2 bases from V and 4 from J, leaving 9 bases between them. The CDR3 has 13 residues. The CDR3 here is CASSLSTDYEQYF. In nucleotides, the CDR3 is TGTGCCAGCAGTTTAAGTACAGATTACGAGCAGTACTTC.

This clonotype was detected a few times. This rearrangement joins TRBV7-2 to TRBJ2-3; tentatively, D is TRBD2 (5 bases). Trimming pared 3 bases from V and 1 base from J, leaving 11 bases between. Germline V lookup: CDR1 SGHTA, CDR2 FQGNSA. The CDR3 has 15 amino acids. CDR3 residues: CASSFRVSGTDTQYF. The CDR3 DNA sequence: TGTGCCAGCAGCTTCCGTGTTAGCGGCACAGATACGCAGTATTTT. Using reference TRBV7-2 and TRBJ2-3 for the parts outside the CDR3, the full variable domain is GAGVSQSPSNKVTEKGKDVELRCDPISGHTALYWYRQSLGQGLEFLIYFQGNSAPDKSGLPSDRFSAERTGGSVSTLTIQRTQQEDSAVYLCASSFRVSGTDTQYFGPGTRLTVL.

The V and J genes are TRBV10-3 and TRBJ2-7; a possible D gene is TRBD2 (5 bases). Germline CDR1 ENHRY, CDR2 SYGVKD. The CDR3 has 16 residues. With 0 bases removed from V and 3 bases from J, the gap between germline ends came to 15 bases. CDR3 protein: CAISESRERSIYEQYF. For the CDR3, the DNA is TGTGCCATCAGTGAGTCGAGGGAAAGATCGATCTACGAGCAGTACTTC.

There are many counts of this clonotype. Mismatch with germline at one junction end may stem from a read error. This chain uses TRBV5-1 with TRBJ1-4; perhaps TRBD1 as D (5 bases). Germline V lookup: CDR1 SGHRS, CDR2 YFSETQ. CDR3 length: 14 residues. Here the CDR3 DNA reads TGTGCCAGCAGCTCCGGGACGGCTAATGAAAAACTGTTTTTT. Translating it yields CASSSGTANEKLFF.

Remarks on this clonotype: A much more abundant neighbour one base away suggests this may be a read error. The chain joins TRBV7-2 to TRBJ2-4; unclear D gene. This CDR3 is 13 amino acids long. Germline-derived CDR1 and CDR2 are SGHTA and FQGNSA. The V end was cut by 3 bases, the J end by 13 bases, with 16 bases between. The CDR3 DNA is TGTGCCAGCAGCTTCGACCCAATCTACGGGCAGTACTTC. This codes for CASSFDPIYGQYF.

This clonotype has more than one count but fewer than ten. V and J are TRBV15 and TRBJ2-2; D is possibly TRBD2 (6 bases). Deletions cut 4 bases from V and 8 bases from J, with 8 bases between. This CDR3 region has 12 residues. From germline, CDR1 is LNHNV and CDR2 YYDKDF (reference sequence). The CDR3 reads CATSNLAGELFF. The CDR3 coding sequence is TGTGCCACCAGCAACCTAGCGGGGGAGCTGTTTTTT.

The rearrangement joins TRBV2 to TRBJ2-1; 12 bases match TRBD2. CDR3 size: 17 residues. J was trimmed by 3 bases and V by 6 bases; bases with no gene match: 9. Germline CDR1 SNHLY, CDR2 FYNNEI. Here the CDR3 DNA reads TGTGCCAGCAGACCGACTAGCGGGAGTGGGCTCTACAATGAGCAGTTCTTC. This encodes CASRPTSGSGLYNEQFF.

At least ten counts were recorded for this clonotype. The chain joins TRBV12-3 or TRBV12-4 to TRBJ2-5, with 9 bases fitting TRBD1. The CDR3 totals 14 residues. V trimming: 4 bases; J trimming: 5 bases; junction bases outside the gene matches: 5. CDR3 bases: TGTGCCAGCAGTTCGGGACAGGGTTGGGAGACCCAGTACTTC. This codes for CASSSGQGWETQYF.

This clonotype was seen more than once but under ten times. The chain carries TRBV28 and TRBJ1-5; D gene ambiguous. Per the germline V gene, CDR1 is MDHEN and CDR2 is SYDVKM. Deletions cut 6 bases from V and 7 bases from J, with 10 bases between. The CDR3 length is 12 residues. This CDR3 is CASSIRRQPQHF. Here the CDR3 DNA reads TGTGCCAGCAGCATCCGGAGACAGCCCCAGCATTTT.

There are a few counts of this clonotype. This chain connects TRBV6-5 to TRBJ2-1; TRBD1 aligns across 8 bases. CDR3 length: 14 amino acids. Trimming removed 0 bases from V and 12 bases from J; junction bases left unmatched: 7. Looked up from germline, CDR1 is MNHEY and CDR2 is SVGAGI. CDR3 residues: CASSYSGQVHGQFF. CDR3 sequence (DNA): TGTGCCAGCAGTTACTCGGGACAGGTCCATGGGCAGTTCTTC.

This clonotype has just one count. The junction does not match germline at one end; this may be a read error. The chain links TRBV7-2 to TRBJ1-5, with D hard to call. The CDR3 loop spans 14 amino acids. Germline V gene sequence: CDR1 SGHTA, CDR2 FQGNSA. The CDR3 region is CASSSRGQYQPRHF. The CDR3 coding sequence is TGTGCCAGCAGCTCGCGGGGTCAGTATCAGCCCCGGCATTTT.

The chain links TRBV21-1 to TRBJ1-4; the table names TRBD1, a call not compared with the DNA. TRBV21-1 is termed a pseudogene. The CDR3 is 13 amino acids. This chain's CDR3 is CASSETGKGELFF. In DNA form, the CDR3 reads TGTGCCAGCAGCGAAACAGGGAAGGGGGAACTGTTTTTT.

This clonotype was seen more than once but under ten times. This chain links TRBV4-3 with TRBJ1-6; no reliable D call. Germline CDR1 LGHNA, CDR2 YSLEER. The CDR3 runs to 12 residues. Trimming removed 3 bases from V and 7 bases from J, with 4 bases in between. CDR3 in amino acids: CASSHENSPLHF. In nucleotides, the CDR3 is TGCGCCAGCAGCCATGAAAATTCACCCCTCCACTTT.